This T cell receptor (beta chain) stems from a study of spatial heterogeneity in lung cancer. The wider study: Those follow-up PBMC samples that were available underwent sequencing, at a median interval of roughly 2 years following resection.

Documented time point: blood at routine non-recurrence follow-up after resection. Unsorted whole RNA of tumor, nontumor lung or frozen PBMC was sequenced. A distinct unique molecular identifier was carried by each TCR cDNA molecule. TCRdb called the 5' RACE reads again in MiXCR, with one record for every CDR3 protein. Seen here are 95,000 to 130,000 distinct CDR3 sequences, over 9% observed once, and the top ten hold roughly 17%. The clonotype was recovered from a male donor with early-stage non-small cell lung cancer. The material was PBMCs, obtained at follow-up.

The CDR3 region has the DNA TGCGCCAGCAGCCCTGCAGGGGAGACAGGGGGCTTGGAGACCCAGTACTTC. This gives the protein CASSPAGETGGLETQYF. The chain has TRBV4-1 and TRBJ2-5; 10 bases match TRBD1. Germline loops: CDR1 MGHRA, CDR2 YSYEKL. With 4 bases clipped from V and 5 bases from J, the junction kept 13 bases outside the gene matches. This CDR3 spans 17 amino acids.